Described below is a single TCR beta chain sequence and its context. The antigen is undetermined. This specimen comes from a study of T cells after yellow fever vaccination. There are 13 residues in the CDR3. Trimming stripped 1 base from V and 10 bases from J, with 11 bases between. Germline CDR1 reads SEHNR; CDR2 reads FQNEAQ (reference sequence). 5'RACE template switching added a universal primer site and UMIs to TCR cDNA. TCRdb passed the 5' RACE reads through MiXCR, listing each CDR3 protein once. The repertoire has about 330,000 distinct CDR3 sequences, around 6.8% of them found once; the top ten carry 15% to 20%. Findings and caveats of the study: FACS-sorted repertoires might harbor abundant contaminating clonotypes from the bulk population. Weaker overall, the secondary response nonetheless peaked faster (day 5 versus 15). Subsequent booster samples again held most clones from primary vaccination (roughly 95% CD4, about 85% CD8).

The sequenced sample was PBMCs, obtained approximately 40 days after the first yellow fever vaccination. The clonotype comes from a man younger than 35 who received the YFV17D yellow fever vaccine. The rearrangement links TRBV7-9 to TRBJ2-1; D might be TRBD2 (5 bases). The CDR3: CASSLGGGAEQFF. The CDR3 bases are TGTGCCAGCAGCTTAGGTGGAGGAGCCGAGCAGTTCTTC.